The clone carrying this TCR beta chain showed up many times. The antigen remains undetermined. V was clipped by 0 bases and J by 6 bases, with 12 bases between them. CDR3 length: 15 amino acids. Germline assignment: CDR1 LNHNV and CDR2 YYDKDF (reference sequence). Ranging in age from roughly 6 to 90, the donors were healthy Caucasian individuals from Russia. Every sample gave at least 6 micrograms of total RNA when it was extracted. Combining a sample-barcoded 5' primer with a J-beta primer mix, a second PCR ran for roughly 7 to 12 cycles. TCRdb recomputed calls from the 5' RACE reads with MiXCR, one row per CDR3 protein. The top ten clones hold 7.7% of a sample with around 1,700,000 distinct CDR3 sequences, 28% of them seen once. This record comes from a study of blood T cells in healthy people across ages. Regarding the study as a whole: More naive CD4+ cells and higher diversity marked long-lived donors relative to aged donors. Per million T cells, TCR beta diversity dropped about linearly as age rose.

Source material: blood. The receptor comes from a woman aged 25 to 39 in good health. This rearrangement joins TRBV15 to TRBJ2-1; D is perhaps TRBD1 (5 bases). The CDR3, as DNA: TGTGCCACCAGCAGAGATCAGGGTATGGGCAATGAGCAGTTCTTC. It is translated as CATSRDQGMGNEQFF.